Sequencing of this TCR beta chain was carried out in a study of T cell responses to AZD1222 COVID-19 vaccine (dated by TCRdb to the early 2020s). For the wider study: Because spike-specific TCR depth and breadth did not differ between the two schedules, AZD1222 recipients who got a second dose at roughly 4 weeks were pooled with those who got a second dose at roughly 12 weeks. A total of about 230 trial participants underwent TCR sequencing, of whom some 210 received two doses of AZD1222 and approximately 25 received two doses of the MenACWY control vaccine. Trial participants were enrolled by age into 18-55, 56-69 and 70-plus year subgroups, with 148, 28 and 57 TCR-sequenced participants respectively.

The study at large found these results: Reportedly, close to half of the unique spike-specific TCRs recognized epitopes lying outside the regions that are mutated in the B.1.351 and B.1.1.7 variants. The 56-69-year group was small, and its depth increase did not reach significance, likely because of low power. Most participants were white British and females outnumbered males, and the authors suggested that clonal diversity may have been underestimated. Only five to seven AZD1222 recipients were SARS-CoV-2 seropositive at baseline, limiting conclusions about previously exposed vaccinees. After two AZD1222 doses, spike-specific TCR breadth and depth were significantly higher than at day 0 and than in MenACWY recipients. The vaccine-associated CD4 TCRs covered the entire spike protein, and the dominant responses fell in regions 160-218 and 743-854. No day 14 peak-response samples were available, so repertoires were characterized only after the peak T cell response.

The CDR3 regions of human TCRbeta chains were subjected to immunosequencing. Under the source paper's analysis protocol: TCRs in the repertoires were compared against a reference library of SARS-CoV-2-specific TCRs that had been generated with the MIRA antigen-specificity platform. Breadth was defined as the fraction of unique TCRs that were SARS-CoV-2-associated. Depth was defined as the fraction of total T cells that were SARS-CoV-2-associated. Using the MIRA data, every spike-specific TCR was mapped to the spike region that the TCR reacted to and assigned to either a CD4 or a CD8 class. Log10-transformed breadth and depth values were compared by one-way ANOVA with Sidak's multiple comparisons tests. TCRdb carries this immuneACCESS record with in-frame sequences only. Its versions omit some clonotypes, under half of them owing to an unresolved V gene in the studies checked, with the rest unexplained. The D gene and trimming were derived from the DNA, and the V and J assignments and clone size from that table. The sample table holds some 120,000 clones, of which around 94% were seen once. The ten largest account for around 7% of the sample.

As regards this clone: It has no known antigen specificity. Per-base quality was not reported, and no clone a single base away is much larger than it.

The time point label on this specimen signifies: baseline before first vaccination. Vaccinee samples were obtained from the UK trials COV001 and COV002, which included a single-blind randomized controlled phase 2/3 trial of AZD1222 (ChAdOx1 nCoV-19) in healthy adults. Trial participant PBMC samples were collected at day 0 and day 28 after the second dose for TCRbeta chain sequencing. The CDR3 holds 15 amino acids from the cysteine to the phenylalanine. Only the CDR3 region is kept as DNA, spanning 45 bases read in frame from base 1. Trimming costs V 1 base and J 1 base, and their ends lie 10 bases apart. The germline V gene encodes CDR1 MNHNS and CDR2 SASEGT.

The receptor was isolated from an adult in good health. This chain is built from TRBV6-1 and TRBJ1-1, with the identity of the D gene unclear. The sample here was peripheral blood, taken on day 0 of AZD1222 vaccination. The CDR3 protein sequence reads: CASSEEVGWNTEAFF. The nucleotide sequence reads TGTGCCAGCAGTGAAGAGGTGGGTTGGAACACTGAAGCTTTCTTT.